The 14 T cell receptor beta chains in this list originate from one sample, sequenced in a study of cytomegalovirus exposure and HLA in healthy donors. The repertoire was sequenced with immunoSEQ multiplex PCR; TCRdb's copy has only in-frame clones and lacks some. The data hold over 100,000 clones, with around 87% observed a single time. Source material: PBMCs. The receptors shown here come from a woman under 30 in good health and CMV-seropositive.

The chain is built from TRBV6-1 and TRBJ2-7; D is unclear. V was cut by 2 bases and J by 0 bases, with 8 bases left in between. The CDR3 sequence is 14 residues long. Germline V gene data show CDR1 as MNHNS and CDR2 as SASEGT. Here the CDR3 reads CASSEHLSSYEQYF. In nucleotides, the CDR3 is TGTGCCAGCAGTGAACACCTATCCTCCTACGAGCAGTACTTC.

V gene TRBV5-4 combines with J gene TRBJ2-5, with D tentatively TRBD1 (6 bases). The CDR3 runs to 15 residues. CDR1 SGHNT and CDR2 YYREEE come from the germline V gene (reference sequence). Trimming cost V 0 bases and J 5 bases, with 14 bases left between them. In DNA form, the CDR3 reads TGTGCCAGCAGCTTGGGGCAGGGGATGAAGGAGACCCAGTACTTC. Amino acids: CASSLGQGMKETQYF.

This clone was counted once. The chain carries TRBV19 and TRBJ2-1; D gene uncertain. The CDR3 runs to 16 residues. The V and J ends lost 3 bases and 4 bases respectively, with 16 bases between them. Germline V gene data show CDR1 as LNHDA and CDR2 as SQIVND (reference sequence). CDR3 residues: CASSMVANAGYNEQFF. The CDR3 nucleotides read TGTGCCAGTAGTATGGTGGCCAACGCCGGGTACAATGAGCAGTTCTTC. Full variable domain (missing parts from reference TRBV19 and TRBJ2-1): DGGITQSPKYLFRKEGQNVTLSCEQNLNHDAMYWYRQDPGQGLRLIYYSQIVNDFQKGDIAEGYSVSREKKESFPLTVTSAQKNPTAFYLCASSMVANAGYNEQFFGPGTRLTVL.

The CDR3 reads CASSDLTGATDTQYF. The CDR3, as DNA: TGTGCCAGCAGTGACCTGACAGGGGCGACAGATACGCAGTATTTT. This chain uses TRBV6-1 with TRBJ2-3; TRBD1 aligns across 8 bases. This CDR3 region has 15 residues. CDR1 is MNHNS and CDR2 is SASEGT in the germline V gene. V dropped 3 bases and J dropped 3; count of bases not matched to a gene: 5.

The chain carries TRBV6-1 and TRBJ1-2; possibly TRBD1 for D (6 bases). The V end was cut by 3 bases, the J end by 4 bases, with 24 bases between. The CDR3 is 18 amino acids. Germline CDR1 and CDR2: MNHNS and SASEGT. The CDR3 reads CASSDNRDRPARRYGYTF. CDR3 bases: TGTGCCAGCAGTGATAACCGCGACAGGCCAGCACGACGCTATGGCTACACCTTC.

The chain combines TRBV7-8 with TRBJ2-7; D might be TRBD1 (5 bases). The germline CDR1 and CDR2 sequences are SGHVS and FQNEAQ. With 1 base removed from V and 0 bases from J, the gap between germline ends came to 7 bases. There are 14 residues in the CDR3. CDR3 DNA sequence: TGTGCCAGCAGCTTAGACGGACACTCCTACGAGCAGTACTTC. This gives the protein CASSLDGHSYEQYF.

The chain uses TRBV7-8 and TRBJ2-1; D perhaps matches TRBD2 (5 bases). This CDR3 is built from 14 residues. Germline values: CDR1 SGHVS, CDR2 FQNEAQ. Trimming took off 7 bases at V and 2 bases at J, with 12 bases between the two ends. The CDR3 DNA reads TGTGCCAGCACCCGGGATTTAACCTACAATGAGCAGTTCTTC. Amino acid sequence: CASTRDLTYNEQFF.

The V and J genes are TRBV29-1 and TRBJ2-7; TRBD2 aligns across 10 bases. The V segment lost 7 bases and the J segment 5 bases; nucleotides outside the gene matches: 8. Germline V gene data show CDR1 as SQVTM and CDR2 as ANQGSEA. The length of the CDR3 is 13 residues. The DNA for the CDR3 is TGCAGCGCCCTAGGACTAGCGGCGAACGAGCAGTACTTC. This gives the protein CSALGLAANEQYF.

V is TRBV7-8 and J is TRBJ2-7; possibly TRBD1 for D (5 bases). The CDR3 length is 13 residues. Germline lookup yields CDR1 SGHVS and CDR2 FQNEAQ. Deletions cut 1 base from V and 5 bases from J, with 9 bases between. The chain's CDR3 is CASSLVAGHEQYF. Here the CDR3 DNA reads TGTGCCAGCAGCTTAGTAGCAGGGCACGAGCAGTACTTC.

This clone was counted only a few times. The CDR3 DNA is TGTGCCTGGGGACACAACGAGGACAGGGGTGGCTACACCTTC. Amino acids: CAWGHNEDRGGYTF. J is TRBJ1-2 and V is TRBV30; 9 bases align to TRBD1. CDR1 and CDR2 (germline): GTSNPN, SVGIG (reference sequence). Trimming at V came to 5 bases and at J to 7 bases, leaving 11 bases not matched to a gene. This CDR3 has 14 amino acids.

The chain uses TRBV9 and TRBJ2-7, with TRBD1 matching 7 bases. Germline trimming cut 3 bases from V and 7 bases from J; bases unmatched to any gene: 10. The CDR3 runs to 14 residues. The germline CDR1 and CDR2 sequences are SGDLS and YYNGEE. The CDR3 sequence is CASSATDRAGEQYF. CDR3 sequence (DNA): TGTGCCAGCAGCGCGACTGACAGGGCAGGGGAGCAGTACTTC.

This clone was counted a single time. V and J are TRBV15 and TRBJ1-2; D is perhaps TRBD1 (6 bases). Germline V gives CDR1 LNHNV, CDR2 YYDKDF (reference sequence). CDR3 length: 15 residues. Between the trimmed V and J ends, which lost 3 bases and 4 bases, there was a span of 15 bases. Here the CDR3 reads CATSRAQGVGYGYTF. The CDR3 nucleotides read TGTGCCACCAGCAGGGCACAGGGAGTTGGCTATGGCTACACCTTC.

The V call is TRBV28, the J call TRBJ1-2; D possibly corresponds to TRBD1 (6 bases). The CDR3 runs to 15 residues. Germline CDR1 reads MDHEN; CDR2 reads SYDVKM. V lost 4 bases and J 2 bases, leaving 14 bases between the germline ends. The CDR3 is CASSSGAGANYGYTF. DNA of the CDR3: TGTGCCAGCAGTTCAGGGGCGGGGGCCAACTATGGCTACACCTTC.

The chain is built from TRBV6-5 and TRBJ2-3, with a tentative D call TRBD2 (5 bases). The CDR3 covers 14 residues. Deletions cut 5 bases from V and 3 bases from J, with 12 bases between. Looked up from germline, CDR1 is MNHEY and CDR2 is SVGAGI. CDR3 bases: TGTGCCAGCAGTAGTGCCCCGGGGACAGATACGCAGTATTTT. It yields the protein CASSSAPGTDTQYF.